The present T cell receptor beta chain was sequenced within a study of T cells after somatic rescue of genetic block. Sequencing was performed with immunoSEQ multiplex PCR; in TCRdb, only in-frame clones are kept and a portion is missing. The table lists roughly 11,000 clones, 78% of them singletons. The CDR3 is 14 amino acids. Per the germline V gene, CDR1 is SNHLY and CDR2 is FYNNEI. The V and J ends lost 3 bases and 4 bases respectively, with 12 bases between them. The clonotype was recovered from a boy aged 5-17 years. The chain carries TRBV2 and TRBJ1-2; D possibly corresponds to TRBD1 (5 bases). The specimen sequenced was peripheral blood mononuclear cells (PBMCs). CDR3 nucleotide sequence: TGTGCCAGCAGTGAGGGGACCGTCCCCTATGGCTACACCTTC. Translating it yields CASSEGTVPYGYTF. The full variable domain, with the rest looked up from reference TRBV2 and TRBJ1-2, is EPEVTQTPSHQVTQMGQEVILRCVPISNHLYFYWYRQILGQKVEFLVSFYNNEISEKSEIFDDQFSVERPDGSNFTLKIRSTKLEDSAMYFCASSEGTVPYGYTFGSGTRLTVV.